Below, 7 T cell receptor beta chains from the same sample are listed, as sequenced in a study of radiation and T cells in renal cell carcinoma. Assay: immunoSEQ multiplex PCR; the TCRdb copy retains only in-frame clones and omits some. This sample has 110,000 to 150,000 clones, with less than 85% found just once. This sample's time point: baseline pretreatment blood. Treatment noted: 15 Gy SBRT to primary tumor, nephrectomy 4 weeks later. The sequencing here drew on blood, taken from a patient whose treatment included radiotherapy and nephrectomy. These receptors were taken from a woman between 45 and 65 years old with renal cell carcinoma.

The chain combines TRBV2 with TRBJ1-1, with no clear D. V lost 8 bases, J lost 4 bases, and 17 bases lay in between. This CDR3 contains 14 residues. Germline loops: CDR1 SNHLY, CDR2 FYNNEI. CDR3 amino acids: CASRTERVSTEAFF. CDR3 nucleotide sequence: TGTGCCAGCCGTACCGAGAGGGTAAGCACTGAAGCTTTCTTT.

The chain recombines TRBV7-9 with TRBJ1-4; a weak D match, TRBD1 (6 bases). Germline lookup yields CDR1 SEHNR and CDR2 FQNEAQ (reference sequence). With 5 bases removed from V and 7 bases from J, the gap between germline ends came to 14 bases. The CDR3 contains 14 residues. CDR3 region: CASSPAGASEKLFF. The CDR3, as DNA: TGTGCCAGCAGCCCGGCGGGGGCAAGTGAAAAACTGTTTTTT.

This clone was observed a handful of times. The CDR3 region is CASVREGRTEAFF. Here the CDR3 DNA reads TGTGCCAGCGTTCGGGAGGGTAGAACTGAAGCTTTCTTT. The V gene is TRBV2, the J gene TRBJ1-1, with unresolved D. V was trimmed by 8 bases and J by 5 bases, leaving 15 bases between them. The V gene's germline CDR1 is SNHLY and CDR2 FYNNEI. The CDR3 runs to 13 residues.

The genes are TRBV10-3 and TRBJ2-3; D gene ambiguous. Trimming took off 4 bases at V and 5 bases at J, with 10 bases between the two ends. The germline V gene has CDR1 ENHRY and CDR2 SYGVKD. The CDR3 extends over 13 amino acids. Here the CDR3 DNA reads TGTGCCATCAGTGCAGGCGCCGGAGATACGCAGTATTTT. This translates into CAISAGAGDTQYF.

The chain recombines TRBV9 with TRBJ1-5, with D possibly being TRBD1 (6 bases). The germline V and J ends were trimmed by 0 bases and 0 bases, with 7 bases remaining between them. The CDR3 consists of 15 residues. Germline CDR1 reads SGDLS; CDR2 reads YYNGEE. The CDR3, as DNA: TGTGCCAGCAGCGTAGGACAGGATAGCAATCAGCCCCAGCATTTT. Amino acid sequence: CASSVGQDSNQPQHF.

This clone has more than one count but fewer than ten. The chain uses TRBV5-1 and TRBJ2-7; 11 bases agree with TRBD2. Germline V lookup: CDR1 SGHRS, CDR2 YFSETQ. Losses at the gene ends were 4 bases for V and 3 bases for J; bases not matched to a gene: 6. This CDR3 region has 15 residues. This chain's CDR3 is CASSQGTSGDYEQYF. In DNA, the CDR3 is TGCGCCAGCAGCCAAGGGACTAGCGGAGACTACGAGCAGTACTTC.

About this clone: The junction and the germline gene differ at one end; a read error may be behind it. The rearrangement joins TRBV30 to TRBJ1-5; TRBD1 agrees at 10 bases. This CDR3 is built from 15 residues. CDR1 and CDR2 from the germline V gene are GTSNPN and SVGIG (reference sequence). For the CDR3, the DNA is TGTGCCTGGACGCCGGGACAGGGGTACAATCAACCCCAGCATTTT. As protein: CAWTPGQGYNQPQHF.